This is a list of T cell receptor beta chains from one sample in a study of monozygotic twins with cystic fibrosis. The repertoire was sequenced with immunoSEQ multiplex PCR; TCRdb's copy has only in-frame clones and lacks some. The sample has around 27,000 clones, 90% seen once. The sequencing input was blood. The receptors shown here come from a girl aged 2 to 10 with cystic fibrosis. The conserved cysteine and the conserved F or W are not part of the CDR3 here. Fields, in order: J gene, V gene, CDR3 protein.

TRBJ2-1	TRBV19	ASSIWGGGYNEQF
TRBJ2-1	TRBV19	ASSTPTSGGVDEQF
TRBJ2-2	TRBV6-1	ASSRQRTGELF
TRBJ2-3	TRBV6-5	ASSPPVGTDTQY
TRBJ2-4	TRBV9	ASSEGWGASPKY
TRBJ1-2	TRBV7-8	ASSLGGPVIT
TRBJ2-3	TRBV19	ASSIIADPSTDTQY
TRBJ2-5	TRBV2	ASSTSGALQETQY
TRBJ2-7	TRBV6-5	ASSRTRTYEQY
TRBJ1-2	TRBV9	ASSVGVTAFYGYT
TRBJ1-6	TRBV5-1	ASSLSGTGRRGGSPLH
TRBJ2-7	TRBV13	ASSSYYEQY
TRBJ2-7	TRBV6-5	ASSYSRGAEQY
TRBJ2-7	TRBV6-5	ASSYSGPYEQY
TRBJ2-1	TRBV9	ASSTGTRVLNEQF
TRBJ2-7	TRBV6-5	ASSYRPTGGYEQY
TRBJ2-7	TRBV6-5	ASFTGTNLYEQY